The clone carrying this T cell receptor beta chain has a single count. Sequencing was performed with immunoSEQ multiplex PCR; in TCRdb, only in-frame clones are kept and a portion is missing. The sample lists over 200,000 clones; around nine tenths were seen once. The CDR3 totals 16 residues. The germline CDR1 and CDR2 sequences are SGHTA and FQGNSA. V dropped 1 base and J dropped 4; count of bases not matched to a gene: 9. Treatment noted: 19 received Ad26.COV2.S at low or high dose, single or two shots; about 5 received placebo; per-sample allocation not given. Sampling was done on day 63 after the first vaccine or placebo injection. The data were obtained in a study of Ad26.COV2.S vaccination and SARS-CoV-2 variants. Study information: Participants got Ad26.COV2.S intramuscularly, once or twice 56 days apart.

This chain uses TRBV7-2 with TRBJ2-5; 7 nucleotides agree with TRBD1. The TCR originated in a person aged 18 to 59 who received the Ad26.COV2.S COVID-19 vaccine or a placebo. The material was peripheral blood, obtained in a trial of Ad26.COV2.S vaccine versus placebo. The CDR3 region has the DNA TGTGCCAGCAGCTTAGGCTTCAGCGGACAGGTAGAGACCCAGTACTTC. Protein product: CASSLGFSGQVETQYF. The whole variable domain, remainder taken from reference TRBV7-2 and TRBJ2-5, is GAGVSQSPSNKVTEKGKDVELRCDPISGHTALYWYRQSLGQGLEFLIYFQGNSAPDKSGLPSDRFSAERTGGSVSTLTIQRTQQEDSAVYLCASSLGFSGQVETQYFGPGTRLLVL.